The 12 T cell receptor beta chains listed next were all sequenced from one sample in a study of OX40 agonist ivuxolimab in advanced cancers. Using immunoSEQ multiplex PCR, the repertoire was profiled, and TCRdb retains in-frame clones only, with some absent. The sample has roughly 60,000 clones; about 82% are singletons. Sequences were derived from CD4+ or CD8+ T cells sorted from blood, sampled in a trial of the OX40 agonist ivuxolimab. All receptors come from an adult with an advanced solid tumor such as melanoma, head and neck, liver or kidney cancer.

The CDR3 sequence: CASSSQGAGNQPQHF. In DNA, the CDR3 is TGTGCCAGCAGCTCTCAGGGGGCCGGCAATCAGCCCCAGCATTTT. This chain uses TRBV7-9 with TRBJ1-5; 8 bases fit TRBD1. The CDR3 has 15 amino acids. Trimming took 4 bases from V and 2 from J; bases not matched to a gene: 4. The germline gives CDR1 SEHNR, CDR2 FQNEAQ (reference sequence).

The count of this clone is one. The rearrangement uses TRBV7-8 and TRBJ2-1; TRBD2 matches 12 bases. CDR1 and CDR2 (germline): SGHVS, FQNEAQ. The ends lost 3 bases at V and 5 bases at J; junction bases unmatched: 2. The length of the CDR3 is 15 residues. CDR3 DNA sequence: TGTGCCAGCAGCTTCCGACTAGCGGGGGACAATGAGCAGTTCTTC. It codes for CASSFRLAGDNEQFF.

This rearrangement joins TRBV5-6 to TRBJ1-5, with D uncertain. The CDR3 sequence is 14 residues long. V gave up 4 bases and J gave up 3 bases, with 11 bases separating them. The V gene's germline CDR1 is SGHDT and CDR2 YYEEEE. Here the CDR3 reads CASSQLGNNQPQHF. Written as DNA, the CDR3 is TGTGCCAGCAGCCAACTTGGGAACAATCAGCCCCAGCATTTT.

This chain connects TRBV28 to TRBJ2-5, with 12 bases matching TRBD2. The CDR3 has 17 residues. Germline V CDR1 and CDR2: MDHEN, SYDVKM. V was pared by 4 bases and J by 4 bases, with 10 bases of the junction left unmatched. The CDR3 DNA follows: TGTGCCAGCAGTTCCGGGATACTAGCGGGGGGCAGAGAGACCCAGTACTTC. Translation: CASSSGILAGGRETQYF.

The rearrangement uses TRBV2 and TRBJ1-5; D is possibly TRBD1 (5 bases). The CDR3 extends over 13 amino acids. The V and J ends lost 10 bases and 2 bases respectively, with 12 bases between them. Germline assignment: CDR1 SNHLY and CDR2 FYNNEI. The CDR3 spells CATGGRGNQPQHF. The CDR3 region has the DNA TGTGCCACCGGGGGAAGAGGCAATCAGCCCCAGCATTTT.

V and J are TRBV11-2 and TRBJ1-2; no clear D. The ends were cut back, 5 bases at V and 8 bases at J, with 24 bases in the middle. CDR1 is SGHAT and CDR2 is FQNNGV in the germline V gene. CDR3 length: 16 residues. In DNA, the CDR3 is TGTGCCAGCAGCCCCGAGGATGGCTGGATCGCTCAAGGCTACACCTTC. This encodes CASSPEDGWIAQGYTF. Filled out from reference TRBV11-2 and TRBJ1-2, the complete variable domain reads EAGVAQSPRYKIIEKRQSVAFWCNPISGHATLYWYQQILGQGPKLLIQFQNNGVVDDSQLPKDRFSAERLKGVDSTLKIQPAKLEDSAVYLCASSPEDGWIAQGYTFGSGTRLTVV.

The chain links TRBV6-5 to TRBJ2-5; weak D call: TRBD2 (5 bases). CDR1 is MNHEY and CDR2 is SVGAGI in the germline V gene. The CDR3 totals 15 residues. Trimming pared 5 bases from V and 1 base from J, leaving 14 bases between. DNA of the CDR3: TGTGCCAGCAGTCCCCGTCGGAGCGGCCAAGAGACCCAGTACTTC. Translation gives CASSPRRSGQETQYF.

The J gene is TRBJ2-7, the V gene TRBV12-5, with 7 bases fitting TRBD1. Germline CDR1 is LGHNT and CDR2 is FRNRAP. This CDR3 contains 16 residues. V shed 4 bases, J shed 3 bases, and the junction held 12 bases outside the gene matches. CDR3 bases: TGTGCTAGTGGTTCGTACCTGGGACAGCTCGACTACGAGCAGTACTTC. Encoded protein: CASGSYLGQLDYEQYF. Full variable domain (remainder filled in from reference TRBV12-5 and TRBJ2-7): DARVTQTPRHKVTEMGQEVTMRCQPILGHNTVFWYRQTMMQGLELLAYFRNRAPLDDSGMPKDRFSAEMPDATLATLKIQPSEPRDSAVYFCASGSYLGQLDYEQYFGPGTRLTVT.

This chain uses TRBV27 with TRBJ1-5; D possibly corresponds to TRBD1 (5 bases). The germline V and J ends were trimmed by 3 bases and 6 bases, with 9 bases remaining between them. The CDR3 loop spans 13 amino acids. The V gene's germline CDR1 is MNHEY and CDR2 SMNVEV (reference sequence). The DNA of the CDR3 is TGTGCCAGCAGTTTCCGGGACCGTCAGCCCCAGCATTTT. It specifies CASSFRDRQPQHF.

The genes are TRBV7-2 and TRBJ1-5; D ambiguous. Germline CDR1 and CDR2: SGHTA and FQGNSA. Trimming left V 3 bases short and J 4 bases short, with 7 bases between. The CDR3 runs to 13 residues. The CDR3 protein is CASSLLINQPQHF. CDR3 coding DNA: TGTGCCAGCAGCTTGCTTATTAATCAGCCCCAGCATTTT.

The J gene is TRBJ1-5, the V gene TRBV6-5; 9 positions agree with TRBD1. V was clipped by 8 bases and J by 3 bases; unmatched bases: 8. Germline CDR1 MNHEY, CDR2 SVGAGI. The CDR3 runs to 15 residues. CDR3 loop: CASWARTGDNQPQHF. As DNA, the CDR3 is TGTGCCAGCTGGGCCCGGACAGGGGACAATCAGCCCCAGCATTTT.

This clone has a handful of counts. This chain links TRBV30 with TRBJ1-5; possible D gene TRBD1, 6 bases. The V gene's germline CDR1 is GTSNPN and CDR2 SVGIG (reference sequence). This CDR3 comprises 14 residues. Trimming left V 2 bases short and J 0 bases short, with 8 bases between. The CDR3 DNA reads TGTGCCTGGAGTAGGACAGATAGCAATCAGCCCCAGCATTTT. Protein sequence: CAWSRTDSNQPQHF.